Sequencing of this T cell receptor beta chain was carried out in a study of chemoradiotherapy in HPV16-positive cancers. Trimming left V 2 bases short and J 5 bases short, with 12 bases between. This CDR3 has 14 amino acids. Looked up from germline, CDR1 is SGHVS and CDR2 is FQNEAQ. Regarding the study as a whole: Candidate HPV-specific clones and E7-related TCR motifs grew in tumor during treatment. Only two HPV16-positive patients supplied the functional HPV-specificity definition.

Remarks on this clone: The antigen remains undetermined.

The method was immunoSEQ multiplex PCR; TCRdb's version includes in-frame clones alone and lacks a portion of them. The table lists approximately 52,000 clones, over 85% of them singletons, with roughly 3.3% in the top ten. Source: blood, taken from a patient who underwent chemoradiotherapy. The receptor comes from a human donor with HPV-associated anogenital cancer. The V gene is TRBV7-8, the J gene TRBJ1-1; D is undetermined. CDR3 amino acids: CASSLTGFNTEAFF. The CDR3 DNA is TGTGCCAGCAGCTTAACGGGTTTTAATACTGAAGCTTTCTTT.